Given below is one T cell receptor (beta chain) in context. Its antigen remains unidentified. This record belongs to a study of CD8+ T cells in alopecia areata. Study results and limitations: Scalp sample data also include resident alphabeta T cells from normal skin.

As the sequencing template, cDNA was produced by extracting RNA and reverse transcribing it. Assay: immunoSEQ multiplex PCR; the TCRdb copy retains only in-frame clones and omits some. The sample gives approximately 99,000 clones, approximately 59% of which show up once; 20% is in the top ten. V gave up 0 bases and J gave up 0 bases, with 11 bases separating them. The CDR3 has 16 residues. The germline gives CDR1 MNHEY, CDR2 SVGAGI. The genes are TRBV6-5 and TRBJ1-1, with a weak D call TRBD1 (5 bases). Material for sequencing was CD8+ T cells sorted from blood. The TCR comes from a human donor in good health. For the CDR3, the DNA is TGTGCCAGCAGTTACTCGACGGGGGGTATGAACACTGAAGCTTTCTTT. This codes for CASSYSTGGMNTEAFF.